This T cell receptor (beta chain) is from a study of blood T cells in healthy people across ages. Overall study context: About one barcoded beta molecule was captured per two T cells (by template switching).

Germline V lookup: CDR1 DFQATT, CDR2 SNEGSKA (reference sequence). After removal of 3 bases from V and 8 bases from J, the junction contained 11 bases not matched to a gene. The CDR3 runs to 15 residues. Russia was home to the donors, healthy Caucasian individuals aged roughly 6 to 90. With a J-beta primer mix and a sample-barcoded 5' primer, a second PCR ran about 6 to 11 cycles. A template-switch adaptor containing 12 random nucleotides labeled each cDNA molecule. Using its own MiXCR run on the 5' RACE reads, TCRdb lists one record per CDR3 protein. The table has 550,000 to 800,000 distinct CDR3 sequences, approximately 31% seen once.

Sequencing input: blood. V usage is TRBV20-1 and J usage is TRBJ1-2; 11 nucleotides line up with TRBD1. The clonotype was recovered from a woman of 80 years or more in good health. CDR3 DNA: TGCAGTGCTAGTGGCGGACAGGGGGCCCGGTGGGGCTACACCTTC. It yields the protein CSASGGQGARWGYTF.